What follows is one T cell receptor (beta chain) and its context. Its antigen is still unknown. No much larger clone exists at a distance of one base, and base qualities are not known. This entry comes from a study of control samples from healthy donors and cancer patients (TCRdb year 2020). There are 16 amino acids in the CDR3, from cysteine to phenylalanine inclusive. Only CDR3 DNA is held: 48 bases, read in frame from base 1. V sheds 1 base and J sheds 6 bases, leaving 13 bases between their ends. CDR1 and CDR2 are read off the germline V gene as MGHRA and YSYEKL. The method behind the library was the immunoSEQ multiplex PCR assay. TCRdb's version of the immuneACCESS table is confined to in-frame rearrangements and falls short of the full clone set. An unresolved V gene accounts for under half of the shortfall where checked; the remainder is of unknown origin. The sample includes about 88,000 clones, with more than 80% observed a single time. The top ten clonotypes cover around 8.5% of the sample.

The origin of this receptor is a man aged 18-30 years in good health. Material for sequencing was blood. Recombination linked TRBV4-1 to TRBJ1-6; matching of 6 bases hints at TRBD1 as the D gene. The nucleotide sequence reads TGCGCCAGCAGCCAAGTGGGGGCGGGGTTTAATTCACCCCTCCACTTT. It encodes CASSQVGAGFNSPLHF.